Reported below is one T cell receptor (beta chain). Antigen: not known. The ends lost 4 bases at V and 9 bases at J; junction bases unmatched: 2. The CDR3 runs 12 residues. The germline V gene encodes CDR1 LGHNA and CDR2 YNFKEQ. The sample originates from a study of T cell responses to AZD1222 COVID-19 vaccine. Overall study findings and caveats: Without day 14 samples, only post-peak T cell repertoires were studied.

The table came from immunoSEQ multiplex PCR; TCRdb's copy has only in-frame clones and leaves some out. The sample includes more than 60,000 clones, over 75% of them seen just once. This rearrangement joins TRBV4-2 to TRBJ2-1, with 8 bases identical to TRBD1. The TCR was taken from an adult who received the AZD1222 COVID-19 vaccine. The sequences come from peripheral blood, collected 28 days after the second AZD1222 dose. CDR3 sequence: CASSLTGGEQFF. For the CDR3, the DNA is TGTGCCAGCAGCCTAACAGGGGGTGAGCAGTTCTTC.